One and the same sample provided the 28 T cell receptor beta chains below, sequenced in a study of blood T cell repertoires in COVID-19. Clones were read by immunoSEQ multiplex PCR, and TCRdb kept only the in-frame ones, dropping some. In the table there are 300,000 to 400,000 clones, around 90% of which are singletons. Sequenced: peripheral blood. Every receptor here comes from a young woman with COVID-19, enrolled during active disease.

Of note for this clone: Other DNA sequences within the sample encode an identical CDR3. V is TRBV9 and J is TRBJ2-3; possibly TRBD2 for D (7 bases). The CDR3 length is 15 residues. The V end lost 4 bases, the J end lost 4 bases, and 16 bases lay between the germline ends. Germline V gene data show CDR1 as SGDLS and CDR2 as YYNGEE. The DNA for the CDR3 is TGTGCCAGCAGCCCCAGAAGGGGGGGCGCAGATACGCAGTATTTT. It is translated as CASSPRRGGADTQYF.

This chain links TRBV10-2 with TRBJ1-1; tentatively, D is TRBD1 (6 bases). Trimming left V 6 bases short and J 4 bases short, with 15 bases between. The CDR3 spans 14 residues. Germline loops: CDR1 WSHSY, CDR2 SAAADI. DNA of the CDR3: TGCGCCAGCAGGGCGGGCAGGACAGCCACTGAAGCTTTCTTT. Its translation: CASRAGRTATEAFF.

This clone was observed a handful of times. The V and J genes are TRBV30 and TRBJ1-1, with D unclear. The CDR3 has 10 residues. CDR1 and CDR2 (germline): GTSNPN, SVGIG (reference sequence). V was cut by 7 bases and J by 5 bases, with 8 bases left in between. Written as DNA, the CDR3 is TGTGCCTTTCGGAGAACTGAAGCTTTCTTT. It is translated as CAFRRTEAFF.

V and J are TRBV6-2 or TRBV6-3 and TRBJ2-7; TRBD1 aligns across 7 bases. The J segment lost 6 bases and the V segment lost 2 bases, leaving 13 bases of the junction unmatched. The CDR3 length is 16 residues. Germline V gene data show CDR1 as MNHEY and CDR2 as SVGEGT. CDR3 coding DNA: TGTGCCAGCAGTTACGGAAGCGCGGACAGGTCGCGCGAGCAGTACGTC. It is translated as CASSYGSADRSREQYV.

Only one count was recorded for this clone. This chain joins TRBV5-1 and TRBJ2-1; D remains unclear. The CDR3 covers 16 residues. Germline V CDR1 and CDR2: SGHRS, YFSETQ. Deletions cut 4 bases from V and 0 bases from J, with 14 bases between. The CDR3 sequence: CASSHQTASSYNEQFF. The CDR3 bases are TGCGCCAGCAGCCACCAAACTGCGAGCTCCTACAATGAGCAGTTCTTC.

V usage is TRBV5-1 and J usage is TRBJ2-5; D is undetermined. V was clipped by 0 bases and J by 2 bases, with 8 bases between them. CDR3 length equals 14 residues. From germline, CDR1 is SGHRS and CDR2 YFSETQ. CDR3 DNA: TGCGCCAGCAGCTTGGGGGCCAGACAAGAGACCCAGTACTTC. Encoded protein: CASSLGARQETQYF.

In regard to this clone: At the DNA level, this CDR3 is encoded by other sequences in the same sample as well. The chain is built from TRBV9 and TRBJ1-2, with 10 nucleotides matching TRBD1. This CDR3 contains 14 residues. V was clipped by 4 bases and J by 6 bases; unmatched bases: 6. Germline CDR1 is SGDLS and CDR2 is YYNGEE. CDR3 residues: CASSPRDRGDGYTF. The CDR3 coding sequence is TGTGCCAGCAGCCCCCGGGACAGGGGCGATGGCTACACCTTC.

The chain employs TRBV27 and TRBJ2-1; no clear D. Trimming cost V 0 bases and J 6 bases, with 9 bases left between them. This CDR3 region has 14 residues. Germline V CDR1 and CDR2: MNHEY, SMNVEV (reference sequence). The CDR3 loop is CASSLSAVVNEQFF. DNA for the CDR3: TGTGCCAGCAGTTTATCGGCGGTAGTCAATGAGCAGTTCTTC.

The chain combines TRBV4-2 with TRBJ1-1; D is unresolved. From germline, CDR1 is LGHNA and CDR2 YNFKEQ. The CDR3 is made up of 15 amino acids. Trimming removed 6 bases at V and 8 bases at J, with 22 bases between. As DNA, the CDR3 is TGTGCCAGCAGACTCACTGACACATCTCCCACCGAAGCTTTCTTT. It encodes CASRLTDTSPTEAFF.

This chain connects TRBV4-3 to TRBJ1-2; tentatively, D is TRBD1 (6 bases). V lost 0 bases, J lost 4 bases, and 12 bases lay in between. The germline V gene has CDR1 LGHNA and CDR2 YSLEER. This CDR3 contains 15 residues. CDR3 in amino acids: CASSQDEGHFYGYTF. In DNA form, the CDR3 reads TGCGCCAGCAGCCAAGATGAGGGACACTTCTATGGCTACACCTTC.

The J gene is TRBJ2-2, the V gene TRBV2, with 7 bases aligning to TRBD1. Germline V gene sequence: CDR1 SNHLY, CDR2 FYNNEI. With 1 base clipped from V and 4 bases from J, the junction kept 3 bases outside the gene matches. This CDR3 is built from 15 residues. The CDR3 loop is CASSEVGGGTGELFF. CDR3 nucleotides: TGTGCCAGCAGTGAAGTAGGGGGCGGCACCGGGGAGCTGTTTTTT.

This clone was found once. The chain has TRBV9 and TRBJ2-1, with D uncertain. CDR3 length equals 11 residues. Germline CDR1 and CDR2: SGDLS and YYNGEE. Trimming cost V 2 bases and J 5 bases, with 2 bases left between them. The CDR3 DNA follows: TGTGCCAGCAGCGTCAACAATGAGCAGTTCTTC. Protein sequence: CASSVNNEQFF.

This chain uses TRBV2 with TRBJ2-1; 14 bases line up with TRBD2. Trimming at V came to 4 bases and at J to 10 bases, leaving 24 bases not matched to a gene. The CDR3 has 21 amino acids. Germline CDR1 is SNHLY and CDR2 is FYNNEI. The CDR3, as DNA: TGTGCCAGCAGTGGGAGGTTTGGGAAACTCACCGGGACTAGCGGGAGAAGCGAGCAGTTCTTC. Amino acids: CASSGRFGKLTGTSGRSEQFF.

The gene calls are TRBV15 and TRBJ1-4; 9 nucleotides align to TRBD1. This CDR3 is 16 amino acids long. With V trimmed by 6 bases and J by 0 bases, 5 bases remained unmatched. The germline CDR1 and CDR2 sequences are LNHNV and YYDKDF (reference sequence). The CDR3 region has the DNA TGTGCCACCAGGGAGAGGACAGGGGCAACTAATGAAAAACTGTTTTTT. Translating gives CATRERTGATNEKLFF. Drawing the rest from reference TRBV15 and TRBJ1-4, the complete variable domain is DAMVIQNPRYQVTQFGKPVTLSCSQTLNHNVMYWYQQKSSQAPKLLFHYYDKDFNNEADTPDNFQSRRPNTSFCFLDIRSPGLGDTAMYLCATRERTGATNEKLFFGSGTQLSVL.

The chain has TRBV5-8 and TRBJ1-2; 7 bases are a match to TRBD1. V dropped 4 bases and J dropped 3; count of bases not matched to a gene: 0. The CDR3 is made up of 12 amino acids. The germline V gene encodes CDR1 SGHTS and CDR2 YDEGEE. The CDR3 DNA is TGTGCCAGCAGCACAGGGGACTATGGCTACACCTTC. Translating it yields CASSTGDYGYTF.

Remarks on this clone: The sample has other DNA sequences that encode this CDR3 too. V usage is TRBV7-2 and J usage is TRBJ2-3, with D uncertain. Between the trimmed V and J ends, which lost 5 bases and 0 bases, there was a span of 12 bases. Germline lookup yields CDR1 SGHTA and CDR2 FQGNSA. This CDR3 region has 15 residues. The CDR3 DNA follows: TGTGCCAGCAGCCCCCTGGCCGTTAGCACAGATACGCAGTATTTT. This translates into CASSPLAVSTDTQYF.

On this clone itself: Other DNA sequences in the same sample also yield this CDR3. The chain has TRBV2 and TRBJ1-2; maybe TRBD1 (6 bases). CDR1 is SNHLY, CDR2 FYNNEI, per germline. V dropped 3 bases and J dropped 4 bases, with 9 bases sitting between them. This CDR3 spans 13 amino acids. The CDR3 loop is CASSEDRSYGYTF. The CDR3 nucleotides are TGTGCCAGCAGTGAGGACAGATCCTATGGCTACACCTTC.

This sequence joins TRBV5-1 and TRBJ1-2; 7 bases are shared with TRBD1. Trimming cost V 3 bases and J 7 bases; bases outside gene matches: 6. Germline V gives CDR1 SGHRS, CDR2 YFSETQ. This CDR3 spans 13 amino acids. The CDR3: CASSSTAGGGYTF. The DNA of the CDR3 is TGCGCCAGCAGCTCTACGGCAGGGGGTGGCTACACCTTC.

The chain recombines TRBV6-6 with TRBJ1-5; D not resolved. CDR3 length: 13 residues. The germline V gene has CDR1 MNHNY and CDR2 SVGAGI (reference sequence). Trimming took 4 bases from V and 4 from J, leaving 8 bases between them. DNA of the CDR3: TGTGCCAGCAGTTCGGGAATGAATCAGCCCCAGCATTTT. It translates to CASSSGMNQPQHF.

The rearrangement joins TRBV7-9 to TRBJ2-2; D ambiguous. With 2 bases removed from V and 5 bases from J, the gap between germline ends came to 9 bases. The CDR3 sequence is 14 residues long. Germline V gene lookup returns CDR1 SEHNR and CDR2 FQNEAQ (reference sequence). The CDR3 DNA reads TGTGCCAGCAGCTTAATACTTGAGACCGGGGAGCTGTTTTTT. The encoded protein is CASSLILETGELFF.

This clone is a singleton in its sample. This chain's CDR3 is CASSPPVGVEPEQFF. Written as DNA, the CDR3 is TGTGCCAGCTCACCACCTGTAGGGGTTGAACCTGAGCAGTTCTTC. This sequence joins TRBV18 and TRBJ2-1; D is possibly TRBD1 (5 bases). V lost 0 bases to trimming and J lost 9 bases, with 15 bases between them. CDR1 is KGHSH and CDR2 is LQKENI in the germline V gene. The CDR3 is 15 amino acids.

V gene TRBV9 combines with J gene TRBJ1-4; tentatively, D is TRBD1 (6 bases). Trimming shortened V by 3 bases and J by 11 bases, and 11 bases separated the two germline ends. There are 12 residues in the CDR3. Germline-derived CDR1 and CDR2 are SGDLS and YYNGEE. The CDR3 sequence: CASSAGTGKLFF. Here the CDR3 DNA reads TGTGCCAGCAGCGCAGGAACAGGGAAACTGTTTTTT.

CDR3 in DNA: TGCGCCAGCAGCTTGTTGCAGGGAACACCGGAAGCTTTCTTT. Protein product: CASSLLQGTPEAFF. The chain employs TRBV5-1 and TRBJ1-1; the D gene is possibly TRBD1 (5 bases). The ends were cut back, 1 base at V and 8 bases at J, with 15 bases in the middle. CDR1 SGHRS and CDR2 YFSETQ come from the germline V gene. The length of the CDR3 is 14 residues. The full variable domain, rest sourced from reference TRBV5-1 and TRBJ1-1, is KAGVTQTPRYLIKTRGQQVTLSCSPISGHRSVSWYQQTPGQGLQFLFEYFSETQRNKGNFPGRFSGRQFSNSRSEMNVSTLELGDSALYLCASSLLQGTPEAFFGQGTRLTVV.

CDR3 nucleotides: TGTGCCAGCATTCCGACTCCGGGAGGGCCGTATGAGCAGTTCTTC. Protein: CASIPTPGGPYEQFF. This chain joins TRBV6-5 and TRBJ2-1, with TRBD2 identical over 8 bases. Germline CDR1 is MNHEY and CDR2 is SVGAGI. Unmatched junction bases numbered 13, after V lost 7 bases and J lost 8 bases. CDR3 size: 15 residues.

This chain links TRBV9 with TRBJ2-1, with 9 positions matching TRBD1. The CDR3 covers 16 residues. With 0 bases clipped from V and 7 bases from J, the junction kept 8 bases outside the gene matches. In germline, CDR1 is SGDLS, CDR2 YYNGEE. For the CDR3, the DNA is TGTGCCAGCAGCGTAGCGGGGGACAGGGTGGGAAATGAGCAGTTCTTC. Amino acid sequence: CASSVAGDRVGNEQFF.

A single count supports this clone. This rearrangement joins TRBV6-2 or TRBV6-3 to TRBJ2-7; TRBD1 matches 9 bases. The CDR3 runs to 17 residues. Germline V gene data show CDR1 as MNHEY and CDR2 as SVGEGT. Germline trimming cut 5 bases from V and 0 bases from J; bases unmatched to any gene: 11. The CDR3 bases are TGTGCCAGCAGTCAACATCCTGGGACAGGGCCCTCCTACGAGCAGTACTTC. This translates into CASSQHPGTGPSYEQYF.

The chain couples TRBV2 to TRBJ1-1, with a tentative D call TRBD1 (6 bases). Germline CDR1 is SNHLY and CDR2 is FYNNEI. The CDR3 has 13 amino acids. Trimming removed 6 bases at V and 6 bases at J, with 14 bases between. CDR3 loop: CASRHTGSSEAFF. CDR3 nucleotide sequence: TGTGCCAGCAGACACACAGGGAGCTCTGAAGCTTTCTTT.

J is TRBJ2-5 and V is TRBV29-1, with 13 bases lining up with TRBD2. Per germline, CDR1 SQVTM and CDR2 ANQGSEA. There are 14 residues in the CDR3. V lost 6 bases and J lost 5; bases outside the gene matches: 6. DNA of the CDR3: TGCAGCGTAAGACTAGCGGGAGGAGGTGAGACCCAGTACTTC. Protein sequence: CSVRLAGGGETQYF.